This TCR beta chain comes out of a study of cytotoxic CD8 clonotypes in ibrutinib-treated CLL (dated by TCRdb to the early 2020s). Turning to the overall study: The cohort included roughly 15 treatment-naive and approximately twelve relapsed/refractory patients; 17 were IGHV unmutated. All remission and progressive disease samples were collected while patients were still receiving ibrutinib. On average, each sample had hundreds of thousands of productive templates and almost 95,000 productive rearrangements. Of the approximately 86 people in the trial, about two dozen had longitudinal samples available. Response samples were obtained after a median of about 13 months of treatment, with a range of about 6 to 40 months. Responses were partial in roughly 24 patients and complete in 2; after median approximately 5.5 years follow-up, roughly 14 stayed in remission and some twelve progressed. Cryopreserved peripheral blood mononuclear cells were collected before treatment, at response, and at either disease progression or sustained remission. Results and caveats for the whole study, not just this receptor: An increase in clonality was observed at ibrutinib response, with clonality remaining stable during sustained remission and falling back toward baseline at progression. Sustained-remission and progressing patients did not have matched sampling times, and lymph node repertoires were not examined. Baseline clonality was found to be higher than that of age-matched healthy donors and was strongly correlated with circulating CD8+ T-cell counts. Public clonotypes were rare and either shrank or stayed stable during treatment, and the rise in clonality at ibrutinib response reflected expansion of private clonotypes.

The germline V gene yields SGHNT for CDR1 and YENEEA for CDR2. Trimming leaves V shorter by 5 bases and J shorter by 6 bases, with the junction holding 15 bases beyond the gene matches. Including cysteine and phenylalanine, the CDR3 has 16 amino acids. The sequence is cut down to CDR3 DNA, 48 bases in frame from base 1. The label giving this sample's time point can be read as: progressive disease on ibrutinib. Approximately 2 micrograms of genomic DNA were extracted from cryopreserved PBMCs for TCR beta library preparation. Longitudinal blood samples from CLL patients receiving ibrutinib monotherapy were subjected to high-throughput TCR beta sequencing. The patients took part in an open-label, single-center phase 2 trial of ibrutinib monotherapy. This clone has more than one count but fewer than ten. Its antigen is still unknown. Base qualities were left out, and no much larger clone turns up one base away.

Each clonotype received, on average, about 10x coverage in deep resolution sequencing performed on a MiSeq, where the target depth lay between 1 in 1 million and 1 in 200,000 T cells. The immunoSEQ hsTCRB Kit was used to generate TCR beta libraries. Per the source publication's procedure: Data were analyzed with ImmunoSEQ Data Assistant and ImmunoSEQ Analyzer, with V, D and J genes assigned per IMGT definitions. Clonality, which ranges from 0 to 1, was calculated by subtracting the normalized Shannon entropy of productive rearrangement frequencies from one. Only overrepresented clonotypes making up at least 0.05% of each patient's repertoire were included in the public clonotype analysis. Some 14 age-matched healthy donor repertoires from immuneACCESS served as clonality controls. Here the immuneACCESS table is served through TCRdb, limited to in-frame sequences with V and J called. Missing clones are a known gap in these copies; in checked studies unresolved V genes cover under half, and the rest lacks a known reason. V, J and clone size are those of that table, while D and trimming were read from the DNA. The sample data list 50,000 to 70,000 clones, and roughly 50% of these were observed just once. The ten largest clones add up to approximately 24% of the sample.

Recombination linked TRBV11-3 to TRBJ1-2, with 7 middle bases fitting TRBD1. This sequence was found in a human donor with chronic lymphocytic leukemia. The specimen was PBMCs, collected at disease progression, from a patient treated with ibrutinib. The CDR3 in this case is CASSLRQGTGFNGYTF. In nucleotides, the sequence is TGTGCCAGCAGCCTAAGACAGGGAACGGGCTTCAATGGCTACACCTTC.